These T cell receptor beta chains were read from a single sample in a study of T cell repertoires in cytomegalovirus infection. Their recognized antigens are unknown. In TCRdb, the reads were re-called with MiXCR into one record per CDR3 protein. Of under 500,000 distinct CDR3 sequences in the sample, about 39% were seen once. The sample in question was cultured PBMCs, obtained from culture after CMV antigen stimulation. These receptors originate from a human donor in good health (CMV status not recorded). Some clones in this sample may be carry-over from other donors' samples. The CDR3 runs from the conserved cysteine through the conserved F or W. D genes are given only for firm matches. For some rows the clone size is stated as once, few or many, or as a class when expanded; others skip it.

j_gene: TRBJ2-4
d_gene: NA
abundance: few
v_gene: TRBV18
CDR3nt: TGTGCCAGCTCACCCCCTCTAGCCAAAAACATTCAGTACTTC
CDR3aa: CASSPPLAKNIQYF

j_gene: TRBJ2-5
d_gene: NA
abundance: NA
v_gene: TRBV25-1
CDR3nt: TGTGCCAGCAGTGAGGCCCCAGGGGAAGAGACCCAGTACTTC
CDR3aa: CASSEAPGEETQYF

j_gene: TRBJ2-3
d_gene: TRBD1
abundance: NA
v_gene: TRBV5-1
CDR3nt: TGCGCCAGCAGCTCCCGAGGGACAGGCAGCACAGATACGCAGTATTTT
CDR3aa: CASSSRGTGSTDTQYF

j_gene: TRBJ2-7
d_gene: TRBD2
abundance: few
v_gene: TRBV7-6
CDR3nt: TGTGCCAGCAGCCTAGACGCGGGGGGCATCTACGAGCAGTACTTC
CDR3aa: CASSLDAGGIYEQYF

j_gene: TRBJ1-1
d_gene: TRBD1
abundance: NA
v_gene: TRBV27
CDR3nt: TGTGCCAGCAGTTCGACCAGGACAGGGATGAACACTGAAGCTTTCTTT
CDR3aa: CASSSTRTGMNTEAFF

j_gene: TRBJ1-2
d_gene: NA
abundance: NA
v_gene: TRBV19
CDR3nt: TGTGCCAGCCAAATTCGGGGGGCATATGGCTACACCTTC
CDR3aa: CASQIRGAYGYTF

j_gene: TRBJ2-1
d_gene: TRBD1
abundance: NA
v_gene: TRBV7-2
CDR3nt: TGTGCCAGCAGCTCCGCACCGGGACAGGGGGCGTCGGGCAATGAGCAGTTCTTC
CDR3aa: CASSSAPGQGASGNEQFF

j_gene: TRBJ1-2
d_gene: NA
abundance: NA
v_gene: TRBV27
CDR3nt: TGTGCCAGCAGTAGCCCCTCGACCTACGGGTCCTATGGCTACACCTTC
CDR3aa: CASSSPSTYGSYGYTF

j_gene: TRBJ1-2
d_gene: NA
abundance: few
v_gene: TRBV27
CDR3nt: TGTGCCAGCAGTCCCTCCCTTTGGAGCTATGGCTACACCTTC
CDR3aa: CASSPSLWSYGYTF

j_gene: TRBJ2-4
d_gene: NA
abundance: NA
v_gene: TRBV11-2
CDR3nt: TGTGCCAGCAGCTCATCCAGGGTAAACATTCAGTACTTC
CDR3aa: CASSSSRVNIQYF

j_gene: TRBJ2-4
d_gene: NA
abundance: NA
v_gene: TRBV9
CDR3nt: TGTGCCAGCAGCGTAGTGCTGTCTTGCCCTGCCAAAAACATTCAGTACTTC
CDR3aa: CASSVVLSCPAKNIQYF

j_gene: TRBJ2-7
d_gene: NA
abundance: NA
v_gene: TRBV5-1
CDR3nt: TGCGCCAGCAGCTTAGGATGGATCTCCTACGAGCAGTACTTC
CDR3aa: CASSLGWISYEQYF

j_gene: TRBJ2-7
d_gene: TRBD1
abundance: NA
v_gene: TRBV6-2/TRBV6-3
CDR3nt: TGTGCCAGCAGTCGACGATCCTCCGGGACAGGGATATACGAGCAGTACTTC
CDR3aa: CASSRRSSGTGIYEQYF

j_gene: TRBJ1-6
d_gene: TRBD1
abundance: NA
v_gene: TRBV28
CDR3nt: TGTGCCGGCAGTCCGGGACAGGTGCCGGCCTATAATTCACCCCTCCACTTT
CDR3aa: CAGSPGQVPAYNSPLHF

j_gene: TRBJ2-1
d_gene: NA
abundance: once
v_gene: TRBV24-1
CDR3nt: TGTGCCACCAGTGATAGTCAGGGAGCATATGAGCAGTTCTTC
CDR3aa: CATSDSQGAYEQFF

j_gene: TRBJ1-1
d_gene: NA
abundance: NA
v_gene: TRBV6-7
CDR3nt: TGTGCCAGCAGTTACTCGCCCCCCCGGAAGCCGAACACTGAAGCTTTCTTT
CDR3aa: CASSYSPPRKPNTEAFF

j_gene: TRBJ1-2
d_gene: NA
abundance: NA
v_gene: TRBV2
CDR3nt: TGTGCCAGCAGTGACCCTCTCTCTGACTACACCTTC
CDR3aa: CASSDPLSDYTF

j_gene: TRBJ2-7
d_gene: NA
abundance: NA
v_gene: TRBV15
CDR3nt: TGTGCCACCAGCCAACGCAGGGGGGGCACCTACGAGCAGTACTTC
CDR3aa: CATSQRRGGTYEQYF

j_gene: TRBJ2-1
d_gene: TRBD2
abundance: NA
v_gene: TRBV10-3
CDR3nt: TGTGCCATCAGTGAAGGGACTAGCGGGGAAGGGCATGAGCAGTTCTTC
CDR3aa: CAISEGTSGEGHEQFF

j_gene: TRBJ2-1
d_gene: TRBD2
abundance: NA
v_gene: TRBV24-1
CDR3nt: TGTGCCACCAGTGATCCCACTAGCGATGAGCAGTTCTTC
CDR3aa: CATSDPTSDEQFF

j_gene: TRBJ2-7
d_gene: NA
abundance: few
v_gene: TRBV6-1
CDR3nt: TGTGCCAGCAGTGATGAACTGTGGACCGTCTCCTACGAGCAGTACTTC
CDR3aa: CASSDELWTVSYEQYF

j_gene: TRBJ1-1
d_gene: NA
abundance: NA
v_gene: TRBV7-9
CDR3nt: TGTGCCAGCAGCTTTCGGTCCGCGCCGAACACTGAAGCTTTCTTT
CDR3aa: CASSFRSAPNTEAFF

j_gene: TRBJ2-6
d_gene: NA
abundance: NA
v_gene: TRBV11-2
CDR3nt: TGTGCCAGCAGGAGCTCTGGGGCCAACGTCCTGACTTTC
CDR3aa: CASRSSGANVLTF

j_gene: TRBJ1-5
d_gene: NA
abundance: once
v_gene: TRBV12-3/TRBV12-4
CDR3nt: TGTGCCAGCAGTGGCTCCGACCGCCAGCGAGGGGAGCAGCCCCAGCATTTT
CDR3aa: CASSGSDRQRGEQPQHF

j_gene: TRBJ1-2
d_gene: NA
abundance: NA
v_gene: TRBV7-6
CDR3nt: TGTGCCAGCAGCTTAGCAGGGGCCGGTGGCTACACCTTC
CDR3aa: CASSLAGAGGYTF

j_gene: TRBJ2-3
d_gene: NA
abundance: NA
v_gene: TRBV19
CDR3nt: TGTGCCAGTACCCCGGTGGTAGCAGCAGATACGCAGTATTTT
CDR3aa: CASTPVVAADTQYF

j_gene: TRBJ2-3
d_gene: NA
abundance: NA
v_gene: TRBV2
CDR3nt: TGTGCCACCCAGATCCGGGTCGCCACAGATACGCAGTATTTT
CDR3aa: CATQIRVATDTQYF

j_gene: TRBJ2-7
d_gene: NA
abundance: few
v_gene: TRBV6-2/TRBV6-3
CDR3nt: TGTGCCAGCAGTTGGGCTGGTTCTAAGCCCTACGAGCAGTACTTC
CDR3aa: CASSWAGSKPYEQYF

j_gene: TRBJ2-5
d_gene: NA
abundance: few
v_gene: TRBV4-1
CDR3nt: TGCGCCAGCAGCCAAGACGTGGGCCCAGAGACCCAGTACTTC
CDR3aa: CASSQDVGPETQYF

j_gene: TRBJ2-5
d_gene: NA
abundance: few
v_gene: TRBV7-6
CDR3nt: TGTGCCAGCAGCTCCTCGGGCGCGGAGACCCAGTACTTC
CDR3aa: CASSSSGAETQYF

j_gene: TRBJ1-1
d_gene: NA
abundance: NA
v_gene: TRBV7-2
CDR3nt: TGTGCCAGCAGCTTCGGGGTGGGGAACACTGAAGCTTTCTTT
CDR3aa: CASSFGVGNTEAFF

j_gene: TRBJ2-7
d_gene: NA
abundance: few
v_gene: TRBV7-2
CDR3nt: TGTGCCAGCAAACTCGGGGGTCCGGCCTACGAGCAGTACTTC
CDR3aa: CASKLGGPAYEQYF